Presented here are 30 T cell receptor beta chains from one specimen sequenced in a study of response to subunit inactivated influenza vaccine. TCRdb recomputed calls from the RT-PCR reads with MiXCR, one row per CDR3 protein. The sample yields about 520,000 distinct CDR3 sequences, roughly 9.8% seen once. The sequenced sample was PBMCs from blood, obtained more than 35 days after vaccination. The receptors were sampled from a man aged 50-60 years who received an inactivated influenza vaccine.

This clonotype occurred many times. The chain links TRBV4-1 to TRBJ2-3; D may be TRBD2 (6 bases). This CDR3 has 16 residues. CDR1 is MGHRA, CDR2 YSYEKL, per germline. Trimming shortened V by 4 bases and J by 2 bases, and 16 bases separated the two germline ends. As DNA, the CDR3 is TGCGCCAGCAGCCCTGTTAGCGGCTATATCACAGATACGCAGTATTTT. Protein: CASSPVSGYITDTQYF.

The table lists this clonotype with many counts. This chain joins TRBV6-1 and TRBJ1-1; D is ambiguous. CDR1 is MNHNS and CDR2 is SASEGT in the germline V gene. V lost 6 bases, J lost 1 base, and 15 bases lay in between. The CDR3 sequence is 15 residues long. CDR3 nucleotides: TGTGCCAGCAGAGATCCGGGAACACAGAACACTGAAGCTTTCTTT. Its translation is CASRDPGTQNTEAFF.

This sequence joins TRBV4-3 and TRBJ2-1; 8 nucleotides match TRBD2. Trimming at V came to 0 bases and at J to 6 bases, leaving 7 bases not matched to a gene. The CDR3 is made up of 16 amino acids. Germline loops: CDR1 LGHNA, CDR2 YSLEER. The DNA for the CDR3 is TGCGCCAGCAGCCAAGAAAGGAGTCTAGCGGGCAATGAGCAGTTCTTC. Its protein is CASSQERSLAGNEQFF.

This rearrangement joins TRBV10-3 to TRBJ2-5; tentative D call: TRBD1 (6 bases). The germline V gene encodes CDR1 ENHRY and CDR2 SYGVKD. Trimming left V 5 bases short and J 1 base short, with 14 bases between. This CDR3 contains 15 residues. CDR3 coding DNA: TGTGCCATCAGTCACCGGAAGGACAGCCAAGAGACCCAGTACTTC. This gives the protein CAISHRKDSQETQYF.

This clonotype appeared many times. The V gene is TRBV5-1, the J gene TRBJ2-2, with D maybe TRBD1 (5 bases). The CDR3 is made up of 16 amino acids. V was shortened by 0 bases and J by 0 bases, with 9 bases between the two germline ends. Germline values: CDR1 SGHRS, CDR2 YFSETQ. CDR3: CASSLVAGTNTGELFF. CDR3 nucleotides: TGCGCCAGCAGCTTGGTGGCAGGGACGAACACCGGGGAGCTGTTTTTT. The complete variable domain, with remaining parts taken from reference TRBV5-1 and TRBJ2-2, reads KAGVTQTPRYLIKTRGQQVTLSCSPISGHRSVSWYQQTPGQGLQFLFEYFSETQRNKGNFPGRFSGRQFSNSRSEMNVSTLELGDSALYLCASSLVAGTNTGELFFGEGSRLTVL.

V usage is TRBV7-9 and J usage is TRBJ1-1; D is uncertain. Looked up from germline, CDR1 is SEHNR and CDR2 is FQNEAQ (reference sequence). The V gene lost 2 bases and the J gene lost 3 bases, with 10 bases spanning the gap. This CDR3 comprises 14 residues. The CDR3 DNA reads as TGTGCCAGCAGCTTAATCAGTTACTACACTGAAGCTTTCTTT. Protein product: CASSLISYYTEAFF.

CDR3 protein: CASSYQTGKETQYF. Here the CDR3 DNA reads TGCGCCAGCAGCTACCAGACAGGCAAAGAGACCCAGTACTTC. The rearrangement joins TRBV5-1 to TRBJ2-5, with D maybe TRBD1 (6 bases). V dropped 3 bases and J dropped 3 bases, with 12 bases sitting between them. Germline V CDR1 and CDR2: SGHRS, YFSETQ. This CDR3 spans 14 amino acids.

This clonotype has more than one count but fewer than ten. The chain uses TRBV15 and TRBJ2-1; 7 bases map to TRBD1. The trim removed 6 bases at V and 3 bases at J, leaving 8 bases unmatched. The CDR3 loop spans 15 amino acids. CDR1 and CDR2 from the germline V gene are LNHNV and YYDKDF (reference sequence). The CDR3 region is CATRGRDSNYNEQFF. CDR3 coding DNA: TGTGCCACCAGAGGCCGGGACAGTAACTACAATGAGCAGTTCTTC.

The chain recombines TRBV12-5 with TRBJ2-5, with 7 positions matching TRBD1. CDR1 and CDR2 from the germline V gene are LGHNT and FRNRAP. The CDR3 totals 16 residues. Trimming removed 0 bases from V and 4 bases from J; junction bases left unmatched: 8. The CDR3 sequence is CASGLVLSGQPETQYF. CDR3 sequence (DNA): TGTGCTAGTGGTTTGGTACTGTCGGGACAGCCAGAGACCCAGTACTTC.

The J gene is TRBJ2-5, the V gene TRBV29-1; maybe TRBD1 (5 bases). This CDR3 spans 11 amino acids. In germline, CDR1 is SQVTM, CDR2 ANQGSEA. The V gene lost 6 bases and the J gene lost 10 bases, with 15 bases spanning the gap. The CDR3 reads CSVGEREYQYF. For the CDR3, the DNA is TGCAGCGTAGGGGAACGAGAGTACCAGTACTTC.

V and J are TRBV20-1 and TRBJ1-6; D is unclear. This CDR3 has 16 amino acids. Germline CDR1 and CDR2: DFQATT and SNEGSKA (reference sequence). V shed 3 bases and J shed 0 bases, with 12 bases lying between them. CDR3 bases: TGCAGTGCTAGTTGGACTCCGAGCTCCTATAATTCACCCCTCCACTTT. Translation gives CSASWTPSSYNSPLHF.

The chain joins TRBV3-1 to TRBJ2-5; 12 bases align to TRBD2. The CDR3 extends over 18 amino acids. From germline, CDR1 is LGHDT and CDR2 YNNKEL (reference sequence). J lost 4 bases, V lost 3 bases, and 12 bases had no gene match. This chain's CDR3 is CASSQEGLAGGPGETQYF. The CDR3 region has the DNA TGTGCCAGCAGCCAGGAGGGCCTAGCGGGGGGGCCCGGAGAGACCCAGTACTTC.

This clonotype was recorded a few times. This CDR3 reads CASSLAIRDPDTEAFF. The CDR3 DNA sequence: TGTGCCAGCAGCTTAGCCATTAGGGACCCGGACACTGAAGCTTTCTTT. The genes are TRBV7-9 and TRBJ1-1; TRBD1 is a possible D gene (5 bases). The ends were cut back, 0 bases at V and 3 bases at J, with 14 bases in the middle. Germline V gives CDR1 SEHNR, CDR2 FQNEAQ (reference sequence). This CDR3 is built from 16 residues.

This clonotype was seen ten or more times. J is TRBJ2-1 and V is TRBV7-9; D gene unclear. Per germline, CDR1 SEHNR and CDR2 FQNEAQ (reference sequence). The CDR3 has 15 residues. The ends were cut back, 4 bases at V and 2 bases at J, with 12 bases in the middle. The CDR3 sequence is CASSSFSRPYNEQFF. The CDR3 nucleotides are TGTGCCAGCAGCTCCTTTTCAAGGCCCTACAATGAGCAGTTCTTC.

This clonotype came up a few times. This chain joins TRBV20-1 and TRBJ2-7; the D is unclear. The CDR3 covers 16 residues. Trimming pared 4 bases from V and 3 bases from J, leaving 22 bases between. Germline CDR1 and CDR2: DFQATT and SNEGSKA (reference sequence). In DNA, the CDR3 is TGCAGTGCTATTCCTCTCGGGCGGCAGGAGCTCTACGAGCAGTACTTC. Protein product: CSAIPLGRQELYEQYF.

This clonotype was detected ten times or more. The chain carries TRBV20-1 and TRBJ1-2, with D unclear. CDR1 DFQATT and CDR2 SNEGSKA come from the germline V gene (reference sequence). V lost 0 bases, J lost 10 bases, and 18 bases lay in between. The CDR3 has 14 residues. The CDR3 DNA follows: TGCAGTGCTAGAGAAGGGAAAGCGGGAGGGTTCTACACCTTC. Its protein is CSAREGKAGGFYTF.

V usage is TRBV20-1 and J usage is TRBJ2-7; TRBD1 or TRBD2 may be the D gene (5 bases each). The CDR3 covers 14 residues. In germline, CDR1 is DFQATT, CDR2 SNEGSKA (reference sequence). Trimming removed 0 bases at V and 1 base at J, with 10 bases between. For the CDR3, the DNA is TGCAGTGCTAGAGATCTGGGACCATCCTACGAGCAGTACTTC. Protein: CSARDLGPSYEQYF.

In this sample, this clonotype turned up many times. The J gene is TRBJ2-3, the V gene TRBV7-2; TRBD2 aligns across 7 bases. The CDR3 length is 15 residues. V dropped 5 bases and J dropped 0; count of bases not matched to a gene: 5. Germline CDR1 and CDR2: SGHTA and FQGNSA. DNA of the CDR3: TGTGCCAGCAGCCCTCGGACTAGTAGCACAGATACGCAGTATTTT. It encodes CASSPRTSSTDTQYF.

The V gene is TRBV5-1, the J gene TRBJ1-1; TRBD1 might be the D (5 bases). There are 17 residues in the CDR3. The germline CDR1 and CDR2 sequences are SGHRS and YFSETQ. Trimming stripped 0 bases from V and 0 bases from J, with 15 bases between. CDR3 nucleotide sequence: TGCGCCAGCAGCTTGGCCGGGACGGTAGGGCTGAACACTGAAGCTTTCTTT. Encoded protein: CASSLAGTVGLNTEAFF. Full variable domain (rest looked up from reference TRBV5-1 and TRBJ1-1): KAGVTQTPRYLIKTRGQQVTLSCSPISGHRSVSWYQQTPGQGLQFLFEYFSETQRNKGNFPGRFSGRQFSNSRSEMNVSTLELGDSALYLCASSLAGTVGLNTEAFFGQGTRLTVV.

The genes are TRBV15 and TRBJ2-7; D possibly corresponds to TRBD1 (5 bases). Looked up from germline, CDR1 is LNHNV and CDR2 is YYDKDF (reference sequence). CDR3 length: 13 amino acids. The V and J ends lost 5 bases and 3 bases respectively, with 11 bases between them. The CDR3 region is CATSDKGLYEQYF. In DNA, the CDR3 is TGTGCCACCAGCGACAAGGGGCTCTACGAGCAGTACTTC.

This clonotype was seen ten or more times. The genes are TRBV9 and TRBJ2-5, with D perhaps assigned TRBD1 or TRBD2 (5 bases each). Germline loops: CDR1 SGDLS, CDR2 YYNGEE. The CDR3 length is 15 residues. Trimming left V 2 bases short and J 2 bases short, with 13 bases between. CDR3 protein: CASSVFEGRQETQYF. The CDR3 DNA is TGTGCCAGCAGCGTCTTCGAGGGGCGGCAAGAGACCCAGTACTTC.

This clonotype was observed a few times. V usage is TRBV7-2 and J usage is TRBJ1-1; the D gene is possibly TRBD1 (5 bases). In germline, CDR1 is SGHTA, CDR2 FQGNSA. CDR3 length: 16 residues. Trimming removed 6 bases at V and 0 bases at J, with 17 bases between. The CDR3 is CASSEERGNLNTEAFF. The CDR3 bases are TGTGCCAGCAGTGAAGAACGGGGCAACTTGAACACTGAAGCTTTCTTT.

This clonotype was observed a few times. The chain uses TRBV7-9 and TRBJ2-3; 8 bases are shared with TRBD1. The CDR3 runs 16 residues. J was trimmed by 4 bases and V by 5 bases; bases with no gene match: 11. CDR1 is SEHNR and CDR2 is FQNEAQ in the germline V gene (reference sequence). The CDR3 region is CASSNYPGQGADTQYF. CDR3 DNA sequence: TGTGCCAGCAGCAATTACCCCGGACAGGGAGCAGATACGCAGTATTTT. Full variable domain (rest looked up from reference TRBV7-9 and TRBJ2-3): DTGVSQNPRHKITKRGQNVTFRCDPISEHNRLYWYRQTLGQGPEFLTYFQNEAQLEKSRLLSDRFSAERPKGSFSTLEIQRTEQGDSAMYLCASSNYPGQGADTQYFGPGTRLTVL.

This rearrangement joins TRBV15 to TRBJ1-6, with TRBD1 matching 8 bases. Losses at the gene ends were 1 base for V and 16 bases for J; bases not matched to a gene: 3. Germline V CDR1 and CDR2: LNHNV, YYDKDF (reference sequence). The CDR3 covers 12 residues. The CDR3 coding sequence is TGTGCCACCAGCAGAGTGGACAGGGTACTCCACTTT. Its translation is CATSRVDRVLHF.

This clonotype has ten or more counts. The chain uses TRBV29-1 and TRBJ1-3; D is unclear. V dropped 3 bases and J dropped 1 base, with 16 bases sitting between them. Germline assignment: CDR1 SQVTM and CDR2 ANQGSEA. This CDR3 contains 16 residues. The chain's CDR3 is CSVDSGHPHSGNTIYF. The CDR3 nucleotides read TGCAGCGTTGATAGCGGTCATCCCCATTCTGGAAACACCATATATTTT.

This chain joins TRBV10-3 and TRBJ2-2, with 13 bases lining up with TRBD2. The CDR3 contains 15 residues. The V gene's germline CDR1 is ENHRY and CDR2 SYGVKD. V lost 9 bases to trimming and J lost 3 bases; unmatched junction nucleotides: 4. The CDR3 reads CAMRTSGSHTGELFF. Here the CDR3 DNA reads TGTGCCATGCGGACTAGCGGGAGTCACACCGGGGAGCTGTTTTTT.

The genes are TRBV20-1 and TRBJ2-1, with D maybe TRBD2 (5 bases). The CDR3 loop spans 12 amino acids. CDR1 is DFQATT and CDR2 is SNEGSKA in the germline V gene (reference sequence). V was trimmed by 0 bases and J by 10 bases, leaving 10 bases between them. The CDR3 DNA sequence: TGCAGTGCTAGAGATCCGGGGATAGAGCAGTTCTTC. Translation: CSARDPGIEQFF.

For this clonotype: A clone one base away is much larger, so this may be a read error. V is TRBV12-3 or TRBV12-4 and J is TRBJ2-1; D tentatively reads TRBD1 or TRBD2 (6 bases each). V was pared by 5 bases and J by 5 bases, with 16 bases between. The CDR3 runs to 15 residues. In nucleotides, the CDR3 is TGTGCCAGCAGTAAGAGCCGGGGGCGGGACAATGAGCAGTTCTTC. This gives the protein CASSKSRGRDNEQFF.

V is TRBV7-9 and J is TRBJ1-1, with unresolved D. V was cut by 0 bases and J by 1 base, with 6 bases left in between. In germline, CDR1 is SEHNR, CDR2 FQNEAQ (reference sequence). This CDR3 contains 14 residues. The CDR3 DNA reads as TGTGCCAGCAGCTTAGCAACCGGGAACACTGAAGCTTTCTTT. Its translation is CASSLATGNTEAFF.

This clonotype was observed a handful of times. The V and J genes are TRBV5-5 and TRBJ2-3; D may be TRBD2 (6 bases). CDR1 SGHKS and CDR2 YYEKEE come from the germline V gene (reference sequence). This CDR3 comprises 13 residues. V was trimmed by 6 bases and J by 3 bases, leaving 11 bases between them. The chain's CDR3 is CASIMGGTDTQYF. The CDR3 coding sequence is TGTGCCAGCATCATGGGGGGTACAGATACGCAGTATTTT. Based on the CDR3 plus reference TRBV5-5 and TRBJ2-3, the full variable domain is DAGVTQSPTHLIKTRGQQVTLRCSPISGHKSVSWYQQVLGQGPQFIFQYYEKEERGRGNFPDRFSARQFPNYSSELNVNALLLGDSALYLCASIMGGTDTQYFGPGTRLTVL.